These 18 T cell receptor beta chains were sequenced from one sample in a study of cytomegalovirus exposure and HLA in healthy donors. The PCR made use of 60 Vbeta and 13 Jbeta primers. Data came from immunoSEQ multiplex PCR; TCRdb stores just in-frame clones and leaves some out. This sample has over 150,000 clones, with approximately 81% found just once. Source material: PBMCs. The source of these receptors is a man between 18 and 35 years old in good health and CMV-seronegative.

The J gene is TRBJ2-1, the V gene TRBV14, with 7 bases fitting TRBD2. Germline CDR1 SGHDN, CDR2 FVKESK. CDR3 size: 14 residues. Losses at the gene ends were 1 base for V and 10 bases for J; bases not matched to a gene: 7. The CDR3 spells CASSQVGGEREQFF. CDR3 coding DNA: TGTGCCAGCAGCCAAGTGGGGGGGGAGAGAGAGCAGTTCTTC. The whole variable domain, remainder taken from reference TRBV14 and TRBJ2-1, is EAGVTQFPSHSVIEKGQTVTLRCDPISGHDNLYWYRRVMGKEIKFLLHFVKESKQDESGMPNNRFLAERTGGTYSTLKVQPAELEDSGVYFCASSQVGGEREQFFGPGTRLTVL.

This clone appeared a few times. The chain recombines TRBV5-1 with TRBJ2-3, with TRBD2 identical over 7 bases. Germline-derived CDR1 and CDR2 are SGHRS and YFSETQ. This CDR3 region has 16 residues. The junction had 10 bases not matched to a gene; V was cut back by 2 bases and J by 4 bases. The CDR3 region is CASSFLGAGEADTQYF. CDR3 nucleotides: TGCGCCAGCAGCTTCCTTGGGGCGGGAGAGGCAGATACGCAGTATTTT.

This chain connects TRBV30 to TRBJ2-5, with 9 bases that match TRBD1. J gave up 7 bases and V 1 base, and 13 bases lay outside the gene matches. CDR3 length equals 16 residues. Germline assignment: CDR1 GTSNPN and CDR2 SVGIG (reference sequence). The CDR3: CAWSAGQGFSWGTQYF. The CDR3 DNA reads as TGTGCCTGGAGTGCGGGACAGGGATTCTCCTGGGGGACCCAGTACTTC. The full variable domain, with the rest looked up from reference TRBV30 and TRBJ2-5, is SQTIHQWPATLVQPVGSPLSLECTVEGTSNPNLYWYRQAAGRGLQLLFYSVGIGQISSEVPQNLSASRPQDRQFILSSKKLLLSDSGFYLCAWSAGQGFSWGTQYFGPGTRLLVL.

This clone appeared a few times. The CDR3 sequence: CASSPHSTGYEQYF. The CDR3 nucleotides are TGTGCCAGCAGCCCCCACTCGACGGGCTACGAGCAGTACTTC. The chain couples TRBV9 to TRBJ2-7; D remains unclear. Germline lookup yields CDR1 SGDLS and CDR2 YYNGEE. Trimming shortened V by 4 bases and J by 3 bases, and 14 bases separated the two germline ends. This CDR3 spans 14 amino acids.

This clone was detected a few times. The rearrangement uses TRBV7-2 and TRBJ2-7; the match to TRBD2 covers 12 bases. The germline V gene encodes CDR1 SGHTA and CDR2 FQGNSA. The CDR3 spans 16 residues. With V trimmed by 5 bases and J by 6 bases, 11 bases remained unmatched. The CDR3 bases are TGTGCCAGCAGCATACTAGCGGGAGGAGTGGGGGCCGAGCAGTACTTC. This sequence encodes CASSILAGGVGAEQYF.

The CDR3 region is CASSPRRTSGPGAYEQYF. CDR3 DNA sequence: TGTGCCAGCTCACCACGTAGGACTAGCGGACCCGGGGCCTACGAGCAGTACTTC. This chain uses TRBV18 with TRBJ2-7, with 10 bases that match TRBD2. This CDR3 is built from 18 residues. V lost 1 base to trimming and J lost 2 bases; unmatched junction nucleotides: 11. In germline, CDR1 is KGHSH, CDR2 LQKENI. The full variable domain, rest sourced from reference TRBV18 and TRBJ2-7, is NAGVMQNPRHLVRRRGQEARLRCSPMKGHSHVYWYRQLPEEGLKFMVYLQKENIIDESGMPKERFSAEFPKEGPSILRIQQVVRGDSAAYFCASSPRRTSGPGAYEQYFGPGTRLTVT.

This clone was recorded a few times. CDR3 bases: TGTGCCAGCAGCACTGGGATTGGACCCGGAGGATCCCGAAAAGAGACCCAGTACTTC. As protein: CASSTGIGPGGSRKETQYF. The genes are TRBV11-2 and TRBJ2-5, with a possible D match to TRBD2 (5 bases). CDR1 and CDR2 from the germline V gene are SGHAT and FQNNGV. The CDR3 contains 19 residues. The V and J ends lost 5 bases and 3 bases respectively, with 28 bases between them.

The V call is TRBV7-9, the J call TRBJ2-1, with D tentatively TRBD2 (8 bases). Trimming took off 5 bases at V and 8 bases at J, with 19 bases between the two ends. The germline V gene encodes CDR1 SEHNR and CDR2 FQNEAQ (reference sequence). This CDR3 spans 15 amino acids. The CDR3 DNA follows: TGTGCCAGCAGCCCAGGGGGGCGGGAGGACGATGAGCAGTTCTTC. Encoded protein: CASSPGGREDDEQFF.

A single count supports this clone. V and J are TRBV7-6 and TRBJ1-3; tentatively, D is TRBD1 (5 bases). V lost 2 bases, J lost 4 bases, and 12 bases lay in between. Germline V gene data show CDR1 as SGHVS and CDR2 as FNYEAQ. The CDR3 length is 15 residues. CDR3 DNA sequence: TGTGCCAGCAGCTTATTTATGGGGCAAGGAAACACCATATATTTT. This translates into CASSLFMGQGNTIYF.

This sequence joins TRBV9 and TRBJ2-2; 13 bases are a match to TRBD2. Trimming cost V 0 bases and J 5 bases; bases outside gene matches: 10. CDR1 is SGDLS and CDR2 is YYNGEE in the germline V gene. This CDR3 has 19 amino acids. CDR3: CASSVAGLAGVVSTGELFF. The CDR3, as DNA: TGTGCCAGCAGCGTAGCCGGACTAGCGGGAGTGGTGTCGACCGGGGAGCTGTTTTTT.

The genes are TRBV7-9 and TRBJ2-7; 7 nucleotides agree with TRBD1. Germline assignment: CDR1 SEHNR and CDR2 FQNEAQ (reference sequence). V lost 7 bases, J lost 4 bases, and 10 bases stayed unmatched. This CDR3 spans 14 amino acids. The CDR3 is CASTTGDEKYEQYF. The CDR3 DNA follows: TGTGCCAGCACTACAGGGGACGAAAAGTACGAGCAGTACTTC.

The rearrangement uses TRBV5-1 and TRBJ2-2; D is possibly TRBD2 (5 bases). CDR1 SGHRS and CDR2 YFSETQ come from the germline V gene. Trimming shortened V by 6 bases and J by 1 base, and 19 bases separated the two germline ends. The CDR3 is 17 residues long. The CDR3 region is CASNGHGLTLNTGELFF. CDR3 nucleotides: TGCGCCAGCAATGGTCATGGACTCACACTGAACACCGGGGAGCTGTTTTTT.

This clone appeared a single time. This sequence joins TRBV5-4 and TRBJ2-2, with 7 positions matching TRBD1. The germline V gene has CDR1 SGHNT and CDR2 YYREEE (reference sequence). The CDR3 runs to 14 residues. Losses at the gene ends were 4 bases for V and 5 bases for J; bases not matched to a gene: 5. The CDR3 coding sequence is TGTGCCAGCAGCCCGGGACAGCGGACCGGGGAGCTGTTTTTT. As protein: CASSPGQRTGELFF.

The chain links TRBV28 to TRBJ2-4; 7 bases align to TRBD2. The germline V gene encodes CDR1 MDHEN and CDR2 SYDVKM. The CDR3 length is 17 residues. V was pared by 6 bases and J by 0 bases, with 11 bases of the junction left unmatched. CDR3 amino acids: CASRSPGGGLAKNIQYF. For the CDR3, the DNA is TGTGCCAGCAGATCGCCCGGCGGGGGACTAGCCAAAAACATTCAGTACTTC. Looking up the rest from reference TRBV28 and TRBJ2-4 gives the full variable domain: DVKVTQSSRYLVKRTGEKVFLECVQDMDHENMFWYRQDPGLGLRLIYFSYDVKMKEKGDIPEGYSVSREKKERFSLILESASTNQTSMYLCASRSPGGGLAKNIQYFGAGTRLSVL.

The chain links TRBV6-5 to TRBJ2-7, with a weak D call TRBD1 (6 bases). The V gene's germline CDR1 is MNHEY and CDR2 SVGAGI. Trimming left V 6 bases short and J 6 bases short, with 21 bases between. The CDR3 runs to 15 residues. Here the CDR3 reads CASSARQAVLSEQYF. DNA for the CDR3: TGTGCCAGCAGCGCTAGACAGGCCGTACTCTCCGAGCAGTACTTC.

This chain's CDR3 is CASSVTSGQAGETQYF. In nucleotides, the CDR3 is TGTGCCAGCAGTGTGACTAGCGGGCAGGCCGGGGAGACCCAGTACTTC. The chain combines TRBV6-1 with TRBJ2-5; 10 bases are a match to TRBD2. The CDR3 runs to 16 residues. Trimming at V came to 4 bases and at J to 5 bases, leaving 10 bases not matched to a gene. CDR1 is MNHNS, CDR2 SASEGT, per germline.

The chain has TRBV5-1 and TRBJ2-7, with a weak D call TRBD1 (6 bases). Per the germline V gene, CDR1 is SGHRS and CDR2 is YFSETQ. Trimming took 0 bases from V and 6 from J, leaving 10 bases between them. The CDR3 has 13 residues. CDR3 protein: CASSLGQAVEQYF. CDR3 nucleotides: TGCGCCAGCAGCTTGGGACAGGCCGTCGAGCAGTACTTC.

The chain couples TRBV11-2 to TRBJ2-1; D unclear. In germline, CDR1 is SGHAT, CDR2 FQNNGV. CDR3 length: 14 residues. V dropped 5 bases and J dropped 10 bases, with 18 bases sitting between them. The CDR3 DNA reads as TGTGCCAGCAGCCCCCATGGTCAGGTCCTCGAGCAGTTCTTC. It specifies CASSPHGQVLEQFF.